This TCR beta chain came from a study of T cell repertoires in cytomegalovirus infection. The overall study: Carrying CMV and the relevant HLA type showed in public TCR beta signatures.

Overall study results and limits: HLA-C-restricted CMV-specific TCR beta clonotypes prevailed in the ex vivo response. Of the TCR beta families, the public ones yielded a cumulative frequency that identified carriers of CMV plus the relevant HLA.

TCRdb reprocessed the reads via MiXCR and lists one record per CDR3 protein. The table has about 740,000 distinct CDR3 sequences, about a third seen once. The CDR3 is 19 residues long. Losses at the gene ends were 5 bases for V and 0 bases for J; bases not matched to a gene: 15. CDR1 is SGHVS and CDR2 is FQNEAQ in the germline V gene. In its sample, this clonotype was seen a few times. Its specificity is not known. This chain connects TRBV7-8 to TRBJ1-5, with 8 bases lining up with TRBD1. Sequencing was performed on PBMCs. This receptor was obtained from a human donor in good health (CMV status not recorded). Some clones in this sample may be carry-over from other donors' samples. For the CDR3, the DNA is TGTGCCAGCAGCCCCATACCGACAGGGGATTTTTATAGCAATCAGCCCCAGCATTTT. Translating it yields CASSPIPTGDFYSNQPQHF.